The rows below give T cell receptor beta chains drawn from one sample of a study of CD8 T cells in Susac syndrome. TCRdb re-called the immunoSEQ multiplex PCR reads through MiXCR, storing one row per CDR3 protein. The data show a few hundred thousand distinct CDR3 sequences, 85% seen once. What was sequenced was CD8+ T cells from PBMCs. All receptors come from a human donor with multiple sclerosis. CDR3s include the opening cysteine and the closing phenylalanine or tryptophan. D genes are given only for firm matches. Clone size is stated in some rows and not others, as once, few, many or a class when expanded.

size	V	J	D	DNA	CDR3
-	TRBV20-1	TRBJ2-7	-	TGCAGTGCTAGAAAGGGGGAGACCCCCTACGAGCAGTACTTC	CSARKGETPYEQYF
-	TRBV4-2	TRBJ2-3	TRBD2	TGTGCCAGCAGCCAAGAGTATTTAGGGGAAACTAGCGTCACAGATACGCAGTATTTT	CASSQEYLGETSVTDTQYF
-	TRBV5-4	TRBJ1-2	-	TGTGCCAGCAGCTTGGACAGGGTAGCTAACTATGGCTACACCTTC	CASSLDRVANYGYTF
-	TRBV23-1	TRBJ2-7	-	TGCGCCAGCAGTCCGGTTTCGCCGTTGGTCTACGAGCAGTACTTC	CASSPVSPLVYEQYF
-	TRBV13	TRBJ1-2	TRBD1	TGTGCCAGCAGCTCCTCCCTCGGGACAGCTTATAACTATGGCTACACCTTC	CASSSSLGTAYNYGYTF
-	TRBV4-1	TRBJ1-1	TRBD1	TGCGCCAGCAGCCTCGCCACCCCCGGGACAGGGAACACTGAAGCTTTCTTT	CASSLATPGTGNTEAFF
once	TRBV2	TRBJ1-1	-	TGTGCCAACTTTGGCGGATTACCTGAAGCTTTCTTT	CANFGGLPEAFF
-	TRBV30	TRBJ1-1	-	TGTGCCCGAAAAGACGCGGGACTGACGAACACTGAAGCTTTCTTT	CARKDAGLTNTEAFF
-	TRBV30	TRBJ1-1	-	TGTGCCTGGAGTGTCGGGGCCTGGACTGAAGCTTTCTTT	CAWSVGAWTEAFF
-	TRBV10-3	TRBJ2-1	TRBD2	TGTGCCATCAGTGGTACTAGCGGGAGCCCCTACAATGAGCAGTTCTTC	CAISGTSGSPYNEQFF
-	TRBV11-2	TRBJ2-3	-	TGTGCCATTCCCCAGGGGTCCACAGATACGCAGTATTTT	CAIPQGSTDTQYF
-	TRBV11-2	TRBJ2-1	TRBD2	TGTGCCAGCAGCTTAGGGACCGGGACTAGGATTAACAATGAGCAGTTCTTC	CASSLGTGTRINNEQFF
-	TRBV5-1	TRBJ1-2	-	TGCGCCAGCAGCCTGGGAGGGGTGGAAGGCTACACCTTC	CASSLGGVEGYTF
-	TRBV5-6	TRBJ1-1	-	TGTGCCAGCAGCTTGGGAGGCGCGACCAACACTGAAGCTTTCTTT	CASSLGGATNTEAFF